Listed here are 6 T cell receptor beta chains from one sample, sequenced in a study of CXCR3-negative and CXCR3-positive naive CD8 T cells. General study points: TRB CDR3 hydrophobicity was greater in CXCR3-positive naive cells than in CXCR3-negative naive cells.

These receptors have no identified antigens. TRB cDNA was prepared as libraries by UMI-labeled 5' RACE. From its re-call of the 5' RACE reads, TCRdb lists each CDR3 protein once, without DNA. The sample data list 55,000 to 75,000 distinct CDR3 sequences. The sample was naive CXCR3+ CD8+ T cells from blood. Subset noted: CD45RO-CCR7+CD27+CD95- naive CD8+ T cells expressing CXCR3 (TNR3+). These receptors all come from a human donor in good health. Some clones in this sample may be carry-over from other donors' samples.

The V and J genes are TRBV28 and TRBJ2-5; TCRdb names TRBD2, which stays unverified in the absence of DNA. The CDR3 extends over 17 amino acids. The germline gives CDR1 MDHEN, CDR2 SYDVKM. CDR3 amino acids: CASSHEESGGLGETQYF.

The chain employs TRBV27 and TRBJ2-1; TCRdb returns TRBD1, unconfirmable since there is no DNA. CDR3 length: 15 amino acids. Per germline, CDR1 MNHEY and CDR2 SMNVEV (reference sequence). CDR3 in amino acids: CASSTGQGSYNEQFF.

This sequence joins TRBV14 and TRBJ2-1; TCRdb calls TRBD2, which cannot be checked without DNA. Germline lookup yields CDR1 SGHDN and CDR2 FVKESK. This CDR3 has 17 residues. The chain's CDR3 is CASSHLTSTGGGNEQFF.

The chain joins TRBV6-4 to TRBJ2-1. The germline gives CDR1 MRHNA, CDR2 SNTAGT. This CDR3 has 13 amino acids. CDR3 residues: CASSDSMAFQQFF.

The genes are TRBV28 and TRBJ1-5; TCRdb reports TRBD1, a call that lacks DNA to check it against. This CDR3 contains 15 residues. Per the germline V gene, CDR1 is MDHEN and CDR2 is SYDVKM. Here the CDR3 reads CASSFPGTENQPQHF.

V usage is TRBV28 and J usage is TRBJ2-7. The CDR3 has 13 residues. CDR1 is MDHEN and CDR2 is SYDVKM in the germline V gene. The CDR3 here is CASSLLTLYEQYF.